This note documents a single T cell receptor beta chain sequence. The CDR3 is 13 residues long. Germline loops: CDR1 SGHAT, CDR2 FQNNGV. Trimming pared 1 base from V and 7 bases from J, leaving 11 bases between. This entry belongs to a study of CD8 T cells in Susac syndrome. Reverse transcription of roughly 0.5 to 1 ug RNA used random hexamers. TCRdb reprocessed the immunoSEQ multiplex PCR reads via MiXCR and lists one record per CDR3 protein. The sample records about 84,000 distinct CDR3 sequences, approximately 96% being singletons. TEMRA cells were FACS-enriched, while CD8+ and CD4+ T cells were negatively isolated.

The chain employs TRBV11-2 and TRBJ2-7, with D possibly TRBD1 on 5 matching bases. The receptor comes from a human donor with Susac syndrome. Sequencing input: CD8+ T cells from PBMCs. This CDR3 reads CASSLGAKGEQYF. The CDR3 DNA is TGTGCCAGCAGCTTAGGGGCCAAGGGGGAGCAGTACTTC.